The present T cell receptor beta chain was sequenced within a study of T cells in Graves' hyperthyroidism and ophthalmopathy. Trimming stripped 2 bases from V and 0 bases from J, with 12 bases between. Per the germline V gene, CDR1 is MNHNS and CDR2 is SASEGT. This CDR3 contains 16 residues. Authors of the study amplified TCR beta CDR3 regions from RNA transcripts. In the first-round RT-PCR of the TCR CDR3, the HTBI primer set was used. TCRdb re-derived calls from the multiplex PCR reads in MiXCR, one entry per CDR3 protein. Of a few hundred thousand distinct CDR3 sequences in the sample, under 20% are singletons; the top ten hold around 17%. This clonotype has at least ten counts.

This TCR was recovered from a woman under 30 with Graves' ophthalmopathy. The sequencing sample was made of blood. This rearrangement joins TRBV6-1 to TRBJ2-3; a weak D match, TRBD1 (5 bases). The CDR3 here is CASSEWGGESTDTQYF. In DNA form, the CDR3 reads TGTGCCAGCAGTGAATGGGGCGGAGAAAGCACAGATACGCAGTATTTT.